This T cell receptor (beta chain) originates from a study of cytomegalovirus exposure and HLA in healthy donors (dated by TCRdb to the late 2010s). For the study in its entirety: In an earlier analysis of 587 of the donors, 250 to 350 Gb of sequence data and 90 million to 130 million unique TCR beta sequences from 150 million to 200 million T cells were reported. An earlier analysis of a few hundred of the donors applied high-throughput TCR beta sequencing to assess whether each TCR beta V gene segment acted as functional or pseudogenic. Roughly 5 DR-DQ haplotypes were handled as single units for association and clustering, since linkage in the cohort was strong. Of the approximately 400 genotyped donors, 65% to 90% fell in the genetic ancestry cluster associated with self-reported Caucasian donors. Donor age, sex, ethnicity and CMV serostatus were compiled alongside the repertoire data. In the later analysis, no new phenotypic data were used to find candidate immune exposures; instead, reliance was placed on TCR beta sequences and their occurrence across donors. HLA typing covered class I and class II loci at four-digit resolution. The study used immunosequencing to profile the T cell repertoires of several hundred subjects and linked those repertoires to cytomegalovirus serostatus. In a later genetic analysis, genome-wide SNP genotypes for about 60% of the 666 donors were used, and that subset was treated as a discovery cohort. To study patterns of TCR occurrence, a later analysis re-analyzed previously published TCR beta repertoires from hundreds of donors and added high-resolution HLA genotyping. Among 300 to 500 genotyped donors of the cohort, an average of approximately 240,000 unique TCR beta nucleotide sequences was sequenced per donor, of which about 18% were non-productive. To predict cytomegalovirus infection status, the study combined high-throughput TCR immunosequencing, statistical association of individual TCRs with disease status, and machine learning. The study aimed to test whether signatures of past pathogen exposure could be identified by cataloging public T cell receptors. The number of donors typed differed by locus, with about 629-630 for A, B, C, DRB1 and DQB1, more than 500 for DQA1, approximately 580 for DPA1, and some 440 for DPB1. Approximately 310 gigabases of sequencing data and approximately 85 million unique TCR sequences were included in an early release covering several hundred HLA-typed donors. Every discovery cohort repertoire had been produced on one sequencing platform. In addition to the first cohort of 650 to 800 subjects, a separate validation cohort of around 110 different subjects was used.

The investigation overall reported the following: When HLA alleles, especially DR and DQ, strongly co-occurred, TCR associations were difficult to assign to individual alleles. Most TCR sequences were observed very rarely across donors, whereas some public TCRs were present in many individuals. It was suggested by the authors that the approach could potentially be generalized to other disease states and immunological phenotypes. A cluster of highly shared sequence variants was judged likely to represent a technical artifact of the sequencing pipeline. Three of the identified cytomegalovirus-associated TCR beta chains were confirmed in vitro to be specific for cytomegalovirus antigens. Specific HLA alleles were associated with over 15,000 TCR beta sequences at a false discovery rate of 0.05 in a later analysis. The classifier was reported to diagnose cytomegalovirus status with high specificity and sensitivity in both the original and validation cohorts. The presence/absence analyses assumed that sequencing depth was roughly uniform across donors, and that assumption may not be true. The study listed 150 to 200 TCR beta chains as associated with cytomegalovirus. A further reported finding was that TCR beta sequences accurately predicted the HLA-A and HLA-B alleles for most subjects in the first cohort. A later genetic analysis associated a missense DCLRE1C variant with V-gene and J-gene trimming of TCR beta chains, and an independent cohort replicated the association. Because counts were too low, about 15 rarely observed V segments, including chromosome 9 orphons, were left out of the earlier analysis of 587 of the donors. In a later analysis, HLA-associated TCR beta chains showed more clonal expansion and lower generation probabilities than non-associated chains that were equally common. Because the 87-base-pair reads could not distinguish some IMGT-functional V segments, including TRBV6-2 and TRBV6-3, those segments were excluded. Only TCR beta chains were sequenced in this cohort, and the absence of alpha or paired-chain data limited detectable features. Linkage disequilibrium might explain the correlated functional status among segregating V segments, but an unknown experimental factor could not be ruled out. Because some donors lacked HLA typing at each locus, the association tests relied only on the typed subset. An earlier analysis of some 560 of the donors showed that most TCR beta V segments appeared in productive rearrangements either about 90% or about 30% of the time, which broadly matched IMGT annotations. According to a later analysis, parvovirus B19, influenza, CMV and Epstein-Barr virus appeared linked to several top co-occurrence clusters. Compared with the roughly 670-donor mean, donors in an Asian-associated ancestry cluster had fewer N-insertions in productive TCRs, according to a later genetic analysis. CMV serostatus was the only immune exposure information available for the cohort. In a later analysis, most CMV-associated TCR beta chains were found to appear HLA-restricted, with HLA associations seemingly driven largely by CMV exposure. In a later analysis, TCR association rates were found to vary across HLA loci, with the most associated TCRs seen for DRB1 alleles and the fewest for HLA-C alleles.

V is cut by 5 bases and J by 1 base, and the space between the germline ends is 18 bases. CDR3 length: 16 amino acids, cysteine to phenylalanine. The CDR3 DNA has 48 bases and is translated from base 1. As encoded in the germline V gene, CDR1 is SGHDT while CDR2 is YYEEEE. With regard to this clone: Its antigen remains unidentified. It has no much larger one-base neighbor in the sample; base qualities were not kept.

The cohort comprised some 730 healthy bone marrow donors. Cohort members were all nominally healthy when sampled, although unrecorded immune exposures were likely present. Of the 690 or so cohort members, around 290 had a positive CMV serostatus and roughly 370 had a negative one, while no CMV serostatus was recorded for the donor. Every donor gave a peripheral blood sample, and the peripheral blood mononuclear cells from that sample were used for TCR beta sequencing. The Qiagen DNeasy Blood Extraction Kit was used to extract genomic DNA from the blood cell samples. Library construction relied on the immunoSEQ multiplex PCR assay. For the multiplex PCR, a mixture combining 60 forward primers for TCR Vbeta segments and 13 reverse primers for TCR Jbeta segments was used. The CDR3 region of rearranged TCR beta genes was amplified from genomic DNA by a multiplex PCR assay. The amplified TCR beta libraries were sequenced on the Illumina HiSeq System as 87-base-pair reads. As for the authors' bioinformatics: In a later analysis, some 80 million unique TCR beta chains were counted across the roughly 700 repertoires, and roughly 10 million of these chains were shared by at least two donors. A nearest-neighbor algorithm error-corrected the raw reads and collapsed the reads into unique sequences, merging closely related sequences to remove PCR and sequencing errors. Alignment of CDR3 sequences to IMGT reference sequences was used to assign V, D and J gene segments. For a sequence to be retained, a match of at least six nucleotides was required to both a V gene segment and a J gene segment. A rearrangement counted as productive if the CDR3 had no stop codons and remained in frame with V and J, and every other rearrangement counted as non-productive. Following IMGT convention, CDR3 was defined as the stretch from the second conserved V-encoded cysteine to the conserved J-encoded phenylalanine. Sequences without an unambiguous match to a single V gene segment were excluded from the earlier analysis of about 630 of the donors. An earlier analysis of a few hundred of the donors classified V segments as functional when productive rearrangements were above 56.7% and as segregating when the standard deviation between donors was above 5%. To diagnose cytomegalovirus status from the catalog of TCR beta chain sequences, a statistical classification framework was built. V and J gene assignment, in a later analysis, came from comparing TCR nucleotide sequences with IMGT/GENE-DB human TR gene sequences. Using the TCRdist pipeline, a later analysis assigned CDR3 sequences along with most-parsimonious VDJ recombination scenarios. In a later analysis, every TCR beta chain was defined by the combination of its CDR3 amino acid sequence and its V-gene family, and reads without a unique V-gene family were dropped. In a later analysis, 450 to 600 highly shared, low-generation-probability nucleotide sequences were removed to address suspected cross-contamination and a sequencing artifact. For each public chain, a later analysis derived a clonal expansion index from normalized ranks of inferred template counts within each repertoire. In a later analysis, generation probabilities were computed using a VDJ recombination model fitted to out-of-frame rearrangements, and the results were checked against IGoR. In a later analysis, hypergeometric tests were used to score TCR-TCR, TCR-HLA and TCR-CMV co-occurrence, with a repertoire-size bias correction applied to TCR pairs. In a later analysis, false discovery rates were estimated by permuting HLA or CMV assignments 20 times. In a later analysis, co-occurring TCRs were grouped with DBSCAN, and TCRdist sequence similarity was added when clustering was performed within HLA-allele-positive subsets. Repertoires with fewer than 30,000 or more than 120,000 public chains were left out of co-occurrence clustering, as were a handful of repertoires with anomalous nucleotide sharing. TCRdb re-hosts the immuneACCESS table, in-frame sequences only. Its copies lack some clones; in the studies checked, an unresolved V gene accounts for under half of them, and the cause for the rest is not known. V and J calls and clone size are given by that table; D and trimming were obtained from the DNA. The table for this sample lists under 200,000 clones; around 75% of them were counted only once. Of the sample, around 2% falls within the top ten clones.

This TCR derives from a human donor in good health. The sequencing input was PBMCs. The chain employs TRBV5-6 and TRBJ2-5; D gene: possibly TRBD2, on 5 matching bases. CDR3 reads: CASRSRSGRLQETQYF. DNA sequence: TGTGCCAGCAGATCGAGGAGCGGCCGGCTCCAAGAGACCCAGTACTTC.